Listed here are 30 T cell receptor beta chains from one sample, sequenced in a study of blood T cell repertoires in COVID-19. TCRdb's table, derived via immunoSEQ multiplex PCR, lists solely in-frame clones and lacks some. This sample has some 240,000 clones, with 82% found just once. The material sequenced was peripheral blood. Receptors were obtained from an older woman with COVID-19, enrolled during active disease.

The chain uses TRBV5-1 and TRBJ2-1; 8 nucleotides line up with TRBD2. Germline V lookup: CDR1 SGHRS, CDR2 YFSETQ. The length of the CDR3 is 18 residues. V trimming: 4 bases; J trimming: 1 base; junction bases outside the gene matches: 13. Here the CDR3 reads CASSPQSLAGPSYNEQFF. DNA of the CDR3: TGCGCCAGCAGCCCCCAAAGCTTAGCGGGGCCTTCCTACAATGAGCAGTTCTTC.

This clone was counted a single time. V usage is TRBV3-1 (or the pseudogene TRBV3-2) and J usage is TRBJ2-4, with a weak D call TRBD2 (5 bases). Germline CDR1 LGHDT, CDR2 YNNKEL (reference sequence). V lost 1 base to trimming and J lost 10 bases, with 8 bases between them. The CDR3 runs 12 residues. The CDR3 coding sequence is TGTGCCAGCAGCCAAGCGGGATCTATTCAGTACTTC. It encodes CASSQAGSIQYF.

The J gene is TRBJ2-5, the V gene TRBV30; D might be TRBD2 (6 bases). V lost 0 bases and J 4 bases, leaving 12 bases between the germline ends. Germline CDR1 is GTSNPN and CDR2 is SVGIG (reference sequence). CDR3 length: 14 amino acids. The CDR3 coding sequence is TGTGCCTGGAGTGTACGGGGAGGAGGAGAGACCCAGTACTTC. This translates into CAWSVRGGGETQYF.

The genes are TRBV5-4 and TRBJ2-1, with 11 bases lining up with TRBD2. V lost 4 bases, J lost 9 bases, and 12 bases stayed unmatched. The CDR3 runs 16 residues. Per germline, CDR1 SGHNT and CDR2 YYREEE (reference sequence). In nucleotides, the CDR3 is TGTGCCAGCAGCAGTACTAGCGGGAGTCTTTATGGTGAGCAGTTCTTC. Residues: CASSSTSGSLYGEQFF.

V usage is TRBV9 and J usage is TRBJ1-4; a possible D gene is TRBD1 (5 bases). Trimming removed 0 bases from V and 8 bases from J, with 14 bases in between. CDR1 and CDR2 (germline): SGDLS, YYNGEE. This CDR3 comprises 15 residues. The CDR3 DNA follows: TGTGCCAGCAGCGTAGAAGGGCAGGGCGCGGAAAAACTGTTTTTT. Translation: CASSVEGQGAEKLFF.

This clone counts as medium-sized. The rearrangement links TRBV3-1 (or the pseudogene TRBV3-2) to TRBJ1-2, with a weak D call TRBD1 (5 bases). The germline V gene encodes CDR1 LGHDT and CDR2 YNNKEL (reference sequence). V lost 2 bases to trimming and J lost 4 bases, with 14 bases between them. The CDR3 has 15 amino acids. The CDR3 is CASSQSRQRGYGYTF. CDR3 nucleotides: TGTGCCAGCAGCCAATCCAGACAGCGGGGCTATGGCTACACCTTC.

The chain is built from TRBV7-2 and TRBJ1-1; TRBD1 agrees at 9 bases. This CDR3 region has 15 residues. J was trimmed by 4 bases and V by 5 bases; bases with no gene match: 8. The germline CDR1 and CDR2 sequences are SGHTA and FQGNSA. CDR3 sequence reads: CASSVLTGGLTEAFF. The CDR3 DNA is TGTGCCAGCAGCGTCCTCACAGGGGGCCTCACTGAAGCTTTCTTT.

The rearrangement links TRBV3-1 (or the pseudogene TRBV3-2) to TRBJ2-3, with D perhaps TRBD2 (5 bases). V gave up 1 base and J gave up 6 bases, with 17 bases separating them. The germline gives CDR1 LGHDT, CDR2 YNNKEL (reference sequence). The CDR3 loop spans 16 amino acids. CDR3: CASSQAGFADPDTQYF. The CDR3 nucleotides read TGTGCCAGCAGCCAAGCGGGGTTTGCAGACCCCGATACGCAGTATTTT.

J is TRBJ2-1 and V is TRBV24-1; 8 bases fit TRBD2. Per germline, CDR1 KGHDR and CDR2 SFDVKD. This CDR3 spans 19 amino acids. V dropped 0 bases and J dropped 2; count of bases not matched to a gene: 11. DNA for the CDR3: TGTGCCACCAGTGATTTGGTGGGGGCCGGTAGCGGGACCTACAATGAGCAGTTCTTC. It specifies CATSDLVGAGSGTYNEQFF.

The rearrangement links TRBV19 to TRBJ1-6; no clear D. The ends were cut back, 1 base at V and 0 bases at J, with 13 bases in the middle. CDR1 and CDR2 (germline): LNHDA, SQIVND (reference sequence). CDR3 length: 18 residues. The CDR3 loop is CASSIAWIGGSYNSPLHF. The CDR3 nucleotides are TGTGCCAGTAGTATAGCATGGATAGGCGGCTCCTATAATTCACCCCTCCACTTT.

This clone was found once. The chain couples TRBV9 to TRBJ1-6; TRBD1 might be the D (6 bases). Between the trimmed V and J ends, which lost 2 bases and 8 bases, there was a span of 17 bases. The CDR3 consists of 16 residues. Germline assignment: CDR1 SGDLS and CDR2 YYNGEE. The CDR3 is CASSVRPGVLDSPLHF. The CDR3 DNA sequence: TGTGCCAGCAGCGTCCGGCCAGGGGTATTGGATTCACCCCTCCACTTT. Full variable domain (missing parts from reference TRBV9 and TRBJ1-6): DSGVTQTPKHLITATGQRVTLRCSPRSGDLSVYWYQQSLDQGLQFLIQYYNGEERAKGNILERFSAQQFPDLHSELNLSSLELGDSALYFCASSVRPGVLDSPLHFGNGTRLTVT.

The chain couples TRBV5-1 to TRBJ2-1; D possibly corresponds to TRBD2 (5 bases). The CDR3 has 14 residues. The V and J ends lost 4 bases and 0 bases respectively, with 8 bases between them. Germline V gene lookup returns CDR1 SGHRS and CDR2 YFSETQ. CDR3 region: CASSPGNSYNEQFF. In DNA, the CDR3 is TGCGCCAGCAGCCCCGGGAACTCCTACAATGAGCAGTTCTTC.

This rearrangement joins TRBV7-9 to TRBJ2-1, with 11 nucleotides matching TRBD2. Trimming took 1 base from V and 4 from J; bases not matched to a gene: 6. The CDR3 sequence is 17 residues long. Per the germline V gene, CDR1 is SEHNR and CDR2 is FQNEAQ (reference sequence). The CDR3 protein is CASSLEVLAGGYNEQFF. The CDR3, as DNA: TGTGCCAGCAGCTTAGAAGTGTTAGCGGGAGGGTACAATGAGCAGTTCTTC.

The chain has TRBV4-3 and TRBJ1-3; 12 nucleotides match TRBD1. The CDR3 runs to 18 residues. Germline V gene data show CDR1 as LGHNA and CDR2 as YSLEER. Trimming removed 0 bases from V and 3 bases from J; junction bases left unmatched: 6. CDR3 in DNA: TGCGCCAGCAGCCAAGATCTGGGACAGGGGGCAGGTGGAAACACCATATATTTT. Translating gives CASSQDLGQGAGGNTIYF.

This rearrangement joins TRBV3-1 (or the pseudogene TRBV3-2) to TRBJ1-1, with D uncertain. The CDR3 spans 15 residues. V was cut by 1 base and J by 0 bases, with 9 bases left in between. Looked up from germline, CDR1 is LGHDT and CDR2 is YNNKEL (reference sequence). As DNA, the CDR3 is TGTGCCAGCAGCCAAGGGGCAGCCATGAACACTGAAGCTTTCTTT. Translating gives CASSQGAAMNTEAFF.

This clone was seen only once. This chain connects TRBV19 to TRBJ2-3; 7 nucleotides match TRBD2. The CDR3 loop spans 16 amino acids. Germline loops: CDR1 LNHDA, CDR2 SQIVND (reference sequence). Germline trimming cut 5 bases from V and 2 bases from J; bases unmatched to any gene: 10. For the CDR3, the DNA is TGTGCCAGTAGTGCTCCGCGGGAGTACCCCACAGATACGCAGTATTTT. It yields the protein CASSAPREYPTDTQYF.

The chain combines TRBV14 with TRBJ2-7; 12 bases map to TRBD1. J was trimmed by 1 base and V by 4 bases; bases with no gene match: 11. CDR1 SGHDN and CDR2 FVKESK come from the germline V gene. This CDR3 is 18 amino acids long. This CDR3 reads CASSRRGTGGDYSYEQYF. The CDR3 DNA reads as TGTGCCAGCAGCCGCAGAGGGACAGGGGGCGATTATTCCTACGAGCAGTACTTC.

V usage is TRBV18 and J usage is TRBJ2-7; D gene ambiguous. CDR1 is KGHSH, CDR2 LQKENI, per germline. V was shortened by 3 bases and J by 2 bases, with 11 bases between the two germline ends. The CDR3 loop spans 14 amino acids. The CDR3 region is CASSPAIQAYEQYF. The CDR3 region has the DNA TGTGCCAGCTCACCTGCTATTCAGGCCTACGAGCAGTACTTC.

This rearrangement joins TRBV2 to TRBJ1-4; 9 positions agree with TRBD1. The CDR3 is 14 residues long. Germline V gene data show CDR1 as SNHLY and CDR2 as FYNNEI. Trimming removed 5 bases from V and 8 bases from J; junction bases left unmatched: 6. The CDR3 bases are TGTGCCAGCAGTCAGGACAGGGGCGGGGAAAAACTGTTTTTT. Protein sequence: CASSQDRGGEKLFF.

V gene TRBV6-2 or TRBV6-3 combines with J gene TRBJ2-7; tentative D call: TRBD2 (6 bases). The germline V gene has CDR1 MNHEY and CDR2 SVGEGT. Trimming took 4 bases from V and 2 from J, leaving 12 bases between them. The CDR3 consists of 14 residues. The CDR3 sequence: CASSLAAGPYEQYF. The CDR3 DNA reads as TGTGCCAGCAGTTTAGCGGCGGGGCCCTACGAGCAGTACTTC.

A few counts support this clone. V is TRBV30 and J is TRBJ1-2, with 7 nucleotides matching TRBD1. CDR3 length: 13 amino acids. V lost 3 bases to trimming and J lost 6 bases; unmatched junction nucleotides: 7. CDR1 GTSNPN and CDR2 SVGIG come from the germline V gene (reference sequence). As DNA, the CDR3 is TGTGCCTGGAGGCAGACAGGGTCTAATGGCTACACCTTC. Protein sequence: CAWRQTGSNGYTF.

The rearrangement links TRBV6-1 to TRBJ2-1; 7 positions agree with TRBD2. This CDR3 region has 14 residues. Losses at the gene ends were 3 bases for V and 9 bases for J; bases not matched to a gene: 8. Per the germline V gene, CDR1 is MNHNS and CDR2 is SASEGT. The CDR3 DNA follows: TGTGCCAGCAGTGAGCCGACTAGCAAGGGTGAGCAGTTCTTC. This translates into CASSEPTSKGEQFF.

CDR3 residues: CASIPTLSYGNTIYF. The CDR3 DNA reads TGTGCCAGTATTCCGACTCTCTCTTATGGAAACACCATATATTTT. This chain joins TRBV19 and TRBJ1-3; no clear D gene. Germline-derived CDR1 and CDR2 are LNHDA and SQIVND (reference sequence). The CDR3 totals 15 residues. The germline V and J ends were trimmed by 7 bases and 3 bases, with 16 bases remaining between them.

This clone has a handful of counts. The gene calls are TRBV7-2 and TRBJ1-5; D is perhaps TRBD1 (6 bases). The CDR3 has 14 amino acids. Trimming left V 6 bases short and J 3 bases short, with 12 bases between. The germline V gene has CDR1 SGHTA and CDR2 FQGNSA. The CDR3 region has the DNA TGTGCCAGCAGTCAGGACAGAAACAATCAGCCCCAGCATTTT. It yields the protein CASSQDRNNQPQHF.

The CDR3 region is CASRKTVTLNQPQHF. The CDR3 DNA reads TGTGCCAGCCGAAAGACAGTGACACTCAATCAGCCCCAGCATTTT. V and J are TRBV19 and TRBJ1-5, with D tentatively TRBD1 (5 bases). The germline gives CDR1 LNHDA, CDR2 SQIVND (reference sequence). The CDR3 covers 15 residues. V lost 9 bases and J 3 bases, leaving 18 bases between the germline ends.

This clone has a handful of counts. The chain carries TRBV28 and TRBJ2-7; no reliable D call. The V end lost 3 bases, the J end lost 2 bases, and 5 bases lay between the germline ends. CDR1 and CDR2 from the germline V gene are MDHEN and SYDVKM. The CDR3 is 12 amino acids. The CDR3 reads CASSFEAYEQYF. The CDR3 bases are TGTGCCAGCAGTTTCGAGGCCTACGAGCAGTACTTC. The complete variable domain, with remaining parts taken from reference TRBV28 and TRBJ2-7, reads DVKVTQSSRYLVKRTGEKVFLECVQDMDHENMFWYRQDPGLGLRLIYFSYDVKMKEKGDIPEGYSVSREKKERFSLILESASTNQTSMYLCASSFEAYEQYFGPGTRLTVT.

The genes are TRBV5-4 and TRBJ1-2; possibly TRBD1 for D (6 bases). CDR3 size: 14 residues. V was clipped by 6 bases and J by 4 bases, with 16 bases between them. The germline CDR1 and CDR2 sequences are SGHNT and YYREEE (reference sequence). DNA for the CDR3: TGTGCCAGCACTCGCCGGGACAAGAGCTATGGCTACACCTTC. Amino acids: CASTRRDKSYGYTF.

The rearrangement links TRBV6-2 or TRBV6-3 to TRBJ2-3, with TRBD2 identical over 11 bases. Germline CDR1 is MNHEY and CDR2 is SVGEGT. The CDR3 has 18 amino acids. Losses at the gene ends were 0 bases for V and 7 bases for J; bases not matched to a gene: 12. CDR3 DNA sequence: TGTGCCAGCAGTTACTCGAACCCACTAGCGGGAGTTAGGTATACGCAGTATTTT. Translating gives CASSYSNPLAGVRYTQYF.

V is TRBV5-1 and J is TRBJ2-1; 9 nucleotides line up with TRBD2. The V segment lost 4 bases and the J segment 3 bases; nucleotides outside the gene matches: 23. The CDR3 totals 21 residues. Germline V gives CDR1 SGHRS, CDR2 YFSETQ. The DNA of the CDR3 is TGCGCCAGCAGCCCGGAGGTTCTTGGGGTAGCGGGAGACTCAGGCTACAATGAGCAGTTCTTC. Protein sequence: CASSPEVLGVAGDSGYNEQFF.

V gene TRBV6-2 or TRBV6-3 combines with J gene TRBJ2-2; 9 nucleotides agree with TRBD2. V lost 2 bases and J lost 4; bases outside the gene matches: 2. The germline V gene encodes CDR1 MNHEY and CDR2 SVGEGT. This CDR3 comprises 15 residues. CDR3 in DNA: TGTGCCAGCAGTTACGCGGGAGGGCCCACCGGGGAGCTGTTTTTT. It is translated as CASSYAGGPTGELFF.